The TCR beta chain under discussion was sequenced for a study of blood T cell repertoires in COVID-19. Study in general: Some COVID-19 samples were acute and others convalescent; all came from the United States, Italy and Spain. Sample material is recorded as cDNA or gDNA derived from T cells, B-cell-depleted T cells, or PBMCs.

Data came from immunoSEQ multiplex PCR; TCRdb stores just in-frame clones and leaves some out. Here the sample spans 75,000 to 95,000 clones, 85% being singletons. Germline V gene sequence: CDR1 KGHSH, CDR2 LQKENI. Trimming cost V 1 base and J 2 bases; bases outside gene matches: 1. The CDR3 covers 15 residues. Sequenced sample: peripheral blood. The chain uses TRBV18 and TRBJ2-3, with 9 bases that match TRBD2. This clonotype was sampled from a man older than 75 with active or convalescent COVID-19. The CDR3 sequence: CASSPQREVTDTQYF. The CDR3 DNA sequence: TGTGCCAGCTCACCACAGCGGGAGGTCACAGATACGCAGTATTTT.